Below, one TCR beta chain is given with its context. Unique molecular identifiers were incorporated when the TCRbeta library was constructed. TCRdb re-called the PCR reads through MiXCR, storing one row per CDR3 protein. This table holds about 480,000 distinct CDR3 sequences, roughly an eighth found once. These data are taken from a study of T-cell reconstitution after alpha-beta-depleted transplantation in children. This CDR3 region has 14 residues. The V gene end was trimmed by 4 bases and the J gene end by 5 bases; junction bases not matched to a gene: 4. This clonotype originated in a human donor who donated a stem cell graft to a child with combined immunodeficiency. The genes are TRBV12-3 or TRBV12-4 and TRBJ1-4; TRBD1 matches at 7 bases. The sequencing used PBMCs from the stem cell graft donor, collected from the stem cell graft. The CDR3, as DNA: TGTGCCAGCAGTTCAACACAGGGGAATGAAAAACTGTTTTTT. This translates into CASSSTQGNEKLFF.